The next 16 T cell receptor beta chains were all read from a single sample in a study of control samples from healthy donors and cancer patients. Repertoires were generated with immunoSEQ multiplex PCR, while TCRdb's copy carries only in-frame clones and drops some. Of 100,000 to 120,000 clones in the sample, 85% to 90% were seen once. Sequenced input: PBMCs. The source of these receptors is a woman in her sixties with lung cancer.

This chain joins TRBV10-3 and TRBJ1-1, with D hard to call. Germline lookup yields CDR1 ENHRY and CDR2 SYGVKD. The CDR3 is 14 residues long. Trimming cost V 7 bases and J 3 bases, with 15 bases left between them. The CDR3 sequence is CAITLGGGDTEAFF. The CDR3 region has the DNA TGTGCCATCACCTTAGGTGGTGGGGACACTGAAGCTTTCTTT.

Only a few counts were recorded for this clone. The chain couples TRBV5-6 to TRBJ2-7; D not certain. The CDR3 spans 13 residues. Trimming removed 2 bases at V and 4 bases at J, with 10 bases between. The germline gives CDR1 SGHDT, CDR2 YYEEEE. CDR3 DNA: TGTGCCAGCAGCTTCTTACTTGGATACGAGCAGTACTTC. Its protein is CASSFLLGYEQYF.

This clone was seen a single time. The chain links TRBV10-3 to TRBJ1-1, with 7 bases matching TRBD1. J was trimmed by 1 base and V by 3 bases; bases with no gene match: 2. The CDR3 covers 14 residues. Per the germline V gene, CDR1 is ENHRY and CDR2 is SYGVKD. In DNA form, the CDR3 reads TGTGCCATCAGTGAACAGGGGAGGAACACTGAAGCTTTCTTT. Its translation: CAISEQGRNTEAFF.

The chain combines TRBV11-2 with TRBJ2-7; 7 positions match TRBD1. V dropped 4 bases and J dropped 1; count of bases not matched to a gene: 7. The CDR3 is 15 residues long. Looked up from germline, CDR1 is SGHAT and CDR2 is FQNNGV. CDR3 coding DNA: TGTGCCAGCAGCTGGGGACAGTTCACTTCCTACGAGCAGTACTTC. Translating gives CASSWGQFTSYEQYF.

The chain links TRBV6-2 or TRBV6-3 to TRBJ1-2; D call uncertain. The germline V gene has CDR1 MNHEY and CDR2 SVGEGT. The CDR3 consists of 12 residues. V was shortened by 2 bases and J by 10 bases, with 11 bases between the two germline ends. CDR3 DNA sequence: TGTGCCAGCAGTTACGCACCATTGGCCTACACCTTC. Protein: CASSYAPLAYTF.

This sequence joins TRBV6-5 and TRBJ1-1; D unclear. Germline V lookup: CDR1 MNHEY, CDR2 SVGAGI. Trimming removed 6 bases at V and 4 bases at J, with 18 bases between. This CDR3 comprises 15 residues. As DNA, the CDR3 is TGTGCCAGCAGCCCATTCGACCGGCGTCCCACTGAAGCTTTCTTT. Protein: CASSPFDRRPTEAFF.

V usage is TRBV6-2 or TRBV6-3 and J usage is TRBJ2-1; perhaps D is TRBD1 or TRBD2 (5 bases each). V was cut by 4 bases and J by 1 base, with 20 bases left in between. The CDR3 consists of 18 residues. Germline V gives CDR1 MNHEY, CDR2 SVGEGT. CDR3 nucleotides: TGTGCCAGCAGTTCGAGAAGCGGCCCAGGGAGATCCTACAATGAGCAGTTCTTC. This codes for CASSSRSGPGRSYNEQFF.

This clone appeared once. The chain links TRBV29-1 to TRBJ2-2, with TRBD2 as a possible D gene (6 bases). Germline CDR1 reads SQVTM; CDR2 reads ANQGSEA. The CDR3 covers 12 residues. V dropped 5 bases and J dropped 6 bases, with 10 bases sitting between them. CDR3: CSVTPGAGELFF. The CDR3 DNA reads TGCAGCGTTACGCCGGGGGCCGGGGAGCTGTTTTTT.

The gene calls are TRBV6-5 and TRBJ2-7, with 7 bases matching TRBD2. Germline V gives CDR1 MNHEY, CDR2 SVGAGI. CDR3 length: 13 amino acids. Trimming took 0 bases from V and 6 from J; bases not matched to a gene: 2. The CDR3 nucleotides are TGTGCCAGCAGTTACTCTTCGGGAGGCGAGCAGTACTTC. Its protein product is CASSYSSGGEQYF.

The rearrangement uses TRBV28 and TRBJ1-3, with D hard to call. The CDR3 totals 15 residues. The germline CDR1 and CDR2 sequences are MDHEN and SYDVKM. Trimming pared 8 bases from V and 0 bases from J, leaving 14 bases between. In nucleotides, the CDR3 is TGTGCCAGCTTCAATCGTGGAGGCTCTGGAAACACCATATATTTT. This sequence encodes CASFNRGGSGNTIYF.

The rearrangement links TRBV5-1 to TRBJ2-5; TRBD1 matches at 7 bases. With V trimmed by 5 bases and J by 4 bases, 5 bases remained unmatched. Germline assignment: CDR1 SGHRS and CDR2 YFSETQ. The CDR3 sequence is 13 residues long. The CDR3 loop reads CASSSTGPETQYF. CDR3 nucleotide sequence: TGCGCCAGCAGTTCGACAGGGCCAGAGACCCAGTACTTC. Full variable domain (remainder filled in from reference TRBV5-1 and TRBJ2-5): KAGVTQTPRYLIKTRGQQVTLSCSPISGHRSVSWYQQTPGQGLQFLFEYFSETQRNKGNFPGRFSGRQFSNSRSEMNVSTLELGDSALYLCASSSTGPETQYFGPGTRLLVL.

CDR3 amino acids: CASSIVGTASNYGYTF. CDR3 DNA sequence: TGTGCCAGTAGTATAGTCGGGACAGCGTCTAACTATGGCTACACCTTC. The chain couples TRBV19 to TRBJ1-2, with 7 bases identical to TRBD1. V gave up 1 base and J gave up 0 bases; unmatched junction bases: 5. The CDR3 sequence is 16 residues long. Looked up from germline, CDR1 is LNHDA and CDR2 is SQIVND (reference sequence).

The J gene is TRBJ2-7, the V gene TRBV3-1 (or the pseudogene TRBV3-2), with TRBD2 identical over 9 bases. The CDR3 is 17 amino acids. The trim removed 3 bases at V and 7 bases at J, leaving 16 bases unmatched. Per the germline V gene, CDR1 is LGHDT and CDR2 is YNNKEL (reference sequence). CDR3 sequence reads: CASSQREGQALSWEQYF. CDR3 DNA sequence: TGTGCCAGCAGCCAGCGGGAGGGCCAGGCTCTGTCGTGGGAGCAGTACTTC.

J is TRBJ2-1 and V is TRBV3-1 (or the pseudogene TRBV3-2), with a tentative D call TRBD1 (5 bases). With 2 bases removed from V and 10 bases from J, the gap between germline ends came to 18 bases. Germline CDR1 is LGHDT and CDR2 is YNNKEL (reference sequence). CDR3 length: 15 amino acids. CDR3 amino acids: CASSQRTGASGEQFF. DNA for the CDR3: TGTGCCAGCAGCCAACGTACTGGGGCTAGTGGAGAGCAGTTCTTC.

The chain employs TRBV25-1 and TRBJ2-1, with TRBD1 identical over 10 bases. V shed 3 bases and J 6 bases; nucleotides not matched to a gene: 8. The germline V gene encodes CDR1 MGHDK and CDR2 SYGVNS. This CDR3 has 16 amino acids. CDR3 sequence (DNA): TGTGCCAGCAGTGACCCCGGACAGGGGGTTGTCAATGAGCAGTTCTTC. Its translation: CASSDPGQGVVNEQFF.

The V call is TRBV27, the J call TRBJ2-7; 7 nucleotides match TRBD1. With V trimmed by 5 bases and J by 6 bases, 13 bases remained unmatched. Looked up from germline, CDR1 is MNHEY and CDR2 is SMNVEV (reference sequence). The CDR3 consists of 15 residues. CDR3 bases: TGTGCCAGCAGTATTCAGGGACAGACTATTCTCGAGCAGTACTTC. Translating it yields CASSIQGQTILEQYF.